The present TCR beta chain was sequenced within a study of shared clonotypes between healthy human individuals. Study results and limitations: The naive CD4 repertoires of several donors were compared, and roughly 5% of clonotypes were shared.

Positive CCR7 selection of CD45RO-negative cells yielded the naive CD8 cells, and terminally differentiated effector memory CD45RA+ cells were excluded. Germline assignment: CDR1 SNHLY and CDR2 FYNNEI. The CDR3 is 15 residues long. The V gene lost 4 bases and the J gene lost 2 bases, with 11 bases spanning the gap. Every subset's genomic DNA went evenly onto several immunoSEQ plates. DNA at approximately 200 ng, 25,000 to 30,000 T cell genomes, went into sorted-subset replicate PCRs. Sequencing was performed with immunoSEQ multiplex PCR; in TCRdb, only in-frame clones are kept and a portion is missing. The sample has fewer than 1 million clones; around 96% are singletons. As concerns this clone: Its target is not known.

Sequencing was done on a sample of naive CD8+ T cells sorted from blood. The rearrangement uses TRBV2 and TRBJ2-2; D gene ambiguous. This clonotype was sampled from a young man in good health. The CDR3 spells CASSGVTTNTGELFF. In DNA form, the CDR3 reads TGTGCCAGCAGTGGTGTGACAACTAACACCGGGGAGCTGTTTTTT.